What follows is one T cell receptor beta chain and its context. Profiled with immunoSEQ multiplex PCR; TCRdb holds only in-frame clones, not every one. The table lists about 330,000 clones, about nine tenths of them singletons. The data stem from a study of shared clonotypes between healthy human individuals. CDR3 length equals 13 residues. The germline V gene encodes CDR1 MNHNY and CDR2 SVGAGI (reference sequence). Trimming cost V 7 bases and J 4 bases, with 13 bases left between them. The chain carries TRBV6-6 and TRBJ1-1; a weak D match, TRBD1 (5 bases). The sequenced sample was memory CD8+ T cells sorted from blood. Specified subset: CD45RO+ cells pooled with CCR7-negative TemRA cells. This receptor was identified in a man younger than 35 in good health. This CDR3 reads CASTSVGGTEAFF. DNA for the CDR3: TGTGCCAGCACTTCGGTCGGGGGCACTGAAGCTTTCTTT.